The clone carrying this T cell receptor beta chain came up a few times. Antigen: not known. The sample originates from a study of response to subunit inactivated influenza vaccine. Points from the study as a whole: Every seasonal influenza vaccination brings in few new T cells, the authors suggested.

The CDR3 loop spans 13 amino acids. V lost 5 bases and J lost 7, with 9 bases in between. Germline V gene lookup returns CDR1 SGHTA and CDR2 FQGNSA. TCRdb used MiXCR to reprocess the RT-PCR reads, holding one entry per CDR3 protein. The top ten hold under 14% of the sample, which has around 650,000 distinct CDR3 sequences, 15% to 19% seen once. This chain joins TRBV7-2 and TRBJ1-6, with a weak D call TRBD1 (5 bases). The starting material was PBMCs from blood, obtained about 11 days after vaccination. The clonotype originates from a man in his fifties who received an inactivated influenza vaccine. The chain's CDR3 is CASSTGLNSPLHF. CDR3 DNA: TGTGCCAGCAGCACGGGACTAAATTCACCCCTCCACTTT.